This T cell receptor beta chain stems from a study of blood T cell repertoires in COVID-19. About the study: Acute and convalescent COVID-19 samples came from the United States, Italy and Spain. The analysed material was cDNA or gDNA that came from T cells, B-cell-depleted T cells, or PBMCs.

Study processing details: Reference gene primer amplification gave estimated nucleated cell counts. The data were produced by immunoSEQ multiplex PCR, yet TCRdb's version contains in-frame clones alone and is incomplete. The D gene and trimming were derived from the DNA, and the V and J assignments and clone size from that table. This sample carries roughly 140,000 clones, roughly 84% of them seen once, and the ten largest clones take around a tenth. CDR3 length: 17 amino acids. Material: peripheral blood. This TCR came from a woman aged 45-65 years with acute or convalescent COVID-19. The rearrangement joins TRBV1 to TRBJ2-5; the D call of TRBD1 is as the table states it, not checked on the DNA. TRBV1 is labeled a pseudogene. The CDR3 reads CTSSQERGAPRGETQYF. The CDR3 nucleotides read TGCACCAGCAGCCAAGAACGCGGGGCCCCCAGGGGGGAGACCCAGTACTTC.